This T cell receptor (beta chain) was profiled in a study of shared clonotypes between healthy human individuals (dated by TCRdb to the early 2020s). Concerning the study at large: The cohort included a few men and a couple of women between 18 and 49 years of age. For each donor, three plates each were used for CD4 naive and CD4 memory, two plates were used for CD8 naive, and one plate was used for CD8 memory. To increase sequencing depth and limit assay-specific biases, TCR repertoire library preparation and sequencing were carried out by different laboratories using diverse techniques. Per donor, leukapheresis produced somewhere between about 0.94 and 9.5 billion PBMCs. The study deeply sequenced blood TCR repertoires of about five healthy adults to estimate repertoire size and the extent of clonotype sharing between individuals.

Study-level results and caveats: Sampling was restricted to blood, and TCR repertoires in tissues likely differ from the TCR repertoires found in blood. Compared with non-shared clonotypes, clonotypes shared by all four sorted-subset donors had higher generation probabilities. Because the study included a small number of donors, the genetic and exposure-history diversity represented was limited. Across several donors, approximately 4.9% of naive CD4, roughly 3.3% of naive CD8, approximately 2.5% of memory CD4, and 0.3% to 0.45% of memory CD8 clonotypes were shared. Even with the large sequencing depth, rarefaction of the sorted-subset datasets indicated that sequencing was incomplete. Pairwise subsampling led to the expectation that sequencing depth would affect the degree of clonotype sharing among donors. Larger estimated clonotype richness was generally found for naive subsets than for memory subsets.

Including cysteine and phenylalanine, the CDR3 has 13 amino acids. The sequence is cut down to CDR3 DNA, 39 bases in frame from base 1. Taken from the germline V gene, the CDR1 and CDR2 loops are MNHEY and SVGAGI. Germline trimming amounts to 8 bases on V and 4 bases on J, with 3 as the count of junction bases outside the gene matches. Using the deep immunoSEQ assay, TCR CDR3 regions were amplified from genomic DNA by multiplex PCR. For each cell subset, the extracted genomic DNA was distributed evenly across all wells of several immunoSEQ 96-well plates, and each plate served as one replicate. For sorted subsets, each replicate PCR was loaded with about 0.2 ug genomic DNA, equivalent to 30,000 or so T cell genomes. Purified libraries were quantified with a Qubit 3.0 fluorometer, sized on a Bioanalyzer 2100, and re-quantified with the KAPA Library Quantification kit. Every immunoSEQ 96-well plate was sequenced on a dedicated single-read 150-cycle Illumina NextSeq 550 flow cell. The authors' analysis ran thus. Because the immunoSEQ output included only junctional sequences and no quality scores, the filtering could not be the same as the filtering used for full-length reads. Sequences were annotated with PyIR, a Python wrapper for IgBLAST v1.9, and V/J genes and CDR3 were assigned using IMGT germline references. Reads with weak V/J assignments (E-value above 1e-6), missing CDR3, stop codons, out-of-frame junctions, or ambiguous translated residues were removed. V3J clonotypes were defined as sequences sharing the same inferred V gene, J gene, and CDR3 amino acid sequence. The percentage overlap between two repertoires was calculated by dividing the number of shared unique clonotypes by the size of the smaller repertoire. Three approaches were used to assess repertoire richness: RTK rarefaction, the Chao1 estimator, and Recon v2.1 estimates of unobserved clonotypes. Generation probabilities were computed with OLGA for all TCRbeta clonotypes obtained by the gDNA method from several donors. This immuneACCESS table, as held by TCRdb, lists in-frame sequences with V and J called but not all clones. Of the missing ones, under half trace to an unresolved V gene in checked studies; the others have no known cause. Clonal size and the V and J genes are those of that table, whereas D and trimming came from the DNA. The sample data list 950,000 to 1,100,000 clones, and around 74% of these were observed just once. The top ten hold 1.4% of the sample.

Points on this clone: This clone's antigen is unknown. No clone much larger than this one lies a single base away; base qualities are absent.

Healthy HIV-negative adults with no recently reported acute infections or vaccinations were included as donors. Every donor was a Caucasian adult living in Nashville, Tennessee, USA. CD4+ T cells were enriched through magnetic negative selection, after which naive cells were positively selected on CD45RA and the remaining negative fraction served as the memory subset. Blood was obtained by leukapheresis, after which PBMCs were separated by Ficoll-Histopaque density gradient centrifugation and cryopreserved in liquid nitrogen vapor phase. Analytical flow cytometry was used to check the purity and quantity of each magnetically sorted T cell population. Genomic DNA was isolated from every sorted fraction and measured by UV absorbance on a Nanodrop 2000c.

The sequence joins TRBV6-5 to TRBJ2-2, and 8 junctional nucleotides match TRBD1. The TCR was taken from a man aged 18 to 29 in good health. Specimen: memory CD4+ T cells sorted from blood. The cell subset or site label, read with the paper, signifies: CD45RA-negative fraction. The CDR3 amino acid sequence is: CASRTGITGELFF. At the DNA level, the sequence is TGTGCCAGCCGGACAGGGATCACCGGGGAGCTGTTTTTT.